Sequencing of this TCR beta chain was carried out in a study of glioma-infiltrating T cells. Amplification of TCR alpha and beta CDR3 regions from RNA used iRepertoire nested multiplex PCR. Input was about 100-450 ng of tissue mRNA or PBMC total RNA. TCRdb analysed the multiplex PCR reads with MiXCR anew, one entry per CDR3 protein. Among 45,000 or so distinct CDR3 sequences listed, approximately 20% were seen once. CDR3 length: 14 amino acids. After removal of 2 bases from V and 6 bases from J, the junction contained 3 bases not matched to a gene. Germline V gene data show CDR1 as MNHEY and CDR2 as SMNVEV (reference sequence). Relative to its sample, this clonotype is medium-sized. Its antigen is not known. The study's findings and limits: Gliomas, especially low-grade, showed above-expected tissue-blood divergence; non-neoplastic patients showed below. Very few CDR3 sequences were shared between tissue and blood.

The receptor comes from a human donor with low-grade glioma or glioblastoma, undergoing nonglioma brain surgery, or in good health (not recorded which). The sample was glioma tissue, nonneoplastic brain tissue, or PBMCs (not recorded which). This chain uses TRBV27 with TRBJ2-1; TRBD1 matches 8 bases. The CDR3 here is CASSLIRGLNEQFF. CDR3 nucleotides: TGTGCCAGCAGTTTAATCAGGGGGCTCAATGAGCAGTTCTTC.